These 14 T cell receptor beta chains came from one sample sequenced in a study of cytomegalovirus exposure and HLA in healthy donors. Amplification used 60 Vbeta primers and 13 Jbeta primers. Sequencing used immunoSEQ multiplex PCR; TCRdb keeps in-frame clones, though not all of them. This sample has over 95,000 clones, with approximately 80% found just once. Sequences were obtained from PBMCs. The receptor source for this set is a middle-aged man in good health and CMV-seronegative.

V and J are TRBV5-6 and TRBJ2-1; tentatively, D is TRBD2 (6 bases). There are 17 residues in the CDR3. Between the trimmed V and J ends, which lost 4 bases and 0 bases, there was a span of 17 bases. Germline V gene lookup returns CDR1 SGHDT and CDR2 YYEEEE. The CDR3 loop reads CASSPPWRGSSYNEQFF. In DNA, the CDR3 is TGTGCCAGCAGCCCCCCGTGGCGGGGATCCTCCTACAATGAGCAGTTCTTC. Filled out from reference TRBV5-6 and TRBJ2-1, the complete variable domain reads DAGVTQSPTHLIKTRGQQVTLRCSPKSGHDTVSWYQQALGQGPQFIFQYYEEEERQRGNFPDRFSGHQFPNYSSELNVNALLLGDSALYLCASSPPWRGSSYNEQFFGPGTRLTVL.

This clone was seen a few times. The chain is built from TRBV19 and TRBJ2-5; D gene unclear. Per the germline V gene, CDR1 is LNHDA and CDR2 is SQIVND (reference sequence). Trimming pared 8 bases from V and 4 bases from J, leaving 14 bases between. The CDR3 contains 13 residues. The chain's CDR3 is CASCALPGETQYF. Written as DNA, the CDR3 is TGTGCCAGTTGCGCCTTGCCAGGAGAGACCCAGTACTTC.

The chain recombines TRBV10-3 with TRBJ2-1; the D gene is possibly TRBD2 (6 bases). Germline V lookup: CDR1 ENHRY, CDR2 SYGVKD. CDR3 length: 13 amino acids. The V and J ends lost 5 bases and 8 bases respectively, with 13 bases between them. CDR3 loop: CAISHPSADEQFF. Written as DNA, the CDR3 is TGTGCCATCAGTCACCCTAGCGCCGATGAGCAGTTCTTC.

V gene TRBV10-3 combines with J gene TRBJ2-1; TRBD1 matches at 7 bases. Looked up from germline, CDR1 is ENHRY and CDR2 is SYGVKD. This CDR3 is 14 amino acids long. V lost 6 bases, J lost 3 bases, and 5 bases stayed unmatched. CDR3 region: CAIRGTGDYNEQFF. CDR3 bases: TGTGCCATCAGGGGTACAGGGGACTACAATGAGCAGTTCTTC.

This clone showed up just once. The chain employs TRBV19 and TRBJ1-5, with a possible D match to TRBD1 (5 bases). Germline assignment: CDR1 LNHDA and CDR2 SQIVND (reference sequence). This CDR3 has 15 amino acids. V lost 5 bases, J lost 6 bases, and 17 bases lay in between. This CDR3 reads CASSAATWQGQPQHF. Here the CDR3 DNA reads TGTGCCAGTAGTGCCGCCACGTGGCAGGGTCAGCCCCAGCATTTT.

V gene TRBV30 combines with J gene TRBJ1-6, with 8 bases aligning to TRBD1. The germline V gene has CDR1 GTSNPN and CDR2 SVGIG (reference sequence). The CDR3 loop spans 13 amino acids. The V gene end was trimmed by 5 bases and the J gene end by 8 bases; junction bases not matched to a gene: 5. The CDR3 sequence is CAWDRGLYSPLHF. CDR3 nucleotides: TGTGCCTGGGACAGGGGTCTATATTCACCCCTCCACTTT.

The V call is TRBV18, the J call TRBJ2-1; D unclear. Germline V gene sequence: CDR1 KGHSH, CDR2 LQKENI. V shed 6 bases and J shed 6 bases, with 18 bases lying between them. The CDR3 consists of 15 residues. Here the CDR3 reads CASSPTMLGSNEQFF. CDR3 nucleotides: TGTGCCAGCTCGCCTACCATGCTAGGTTCCAATGAGCAGTTCTTC.

The chain combines TRBV15 with TRBJ2-7; D uncertain. The CDR3 contains 13 residues. V was clipped by 0 bases and J by 1 base, with 4 bases between them. CDR1 and CDR2 from the germline V gene are LNHNV and YYDKDF (reference sequence). Written as DNA, the CDR3 is TGTGCCACCAGCAGAGACCCGTCCTACGAGCAGTACTTC. Encoded protein: CATSRDPSYEQYF.

The V and J genes are TRBV10-3 and TRBJ1-1; 8 bases fit TRBD1. Per the germline V gene, CDR1 is ENHRY and CDR2 is SYGVKD. CDR3 size: 16 residues. V lost 4 bases and J lost 4; bases outside the gene matches: 11. CDR3 coding DNA: TGTGCCATCAGTGTAGGGGGGGCAGGGGGCACCACTGAAGCTTTCTTT. It codes for CAISVGGAGGTTEAFF.

This sequence joins TRBV11-2 and TRBJ1-4; the D is unclear. CDR1 is SGHAT, CDR2 FQNNGV, per germline. The CDR3 runs to 15 residues. The V gene lost 1 base and the J gene lost 2 bases, with 8 bases spanning the gap. The CDR3 loop is CASSLVGSTNEKLFF. CDR3 bases: TGTGCCAGCAGCTTAGTGGGGAGCACTAATGAAAAACTGTTTTTT.

The chain combines TRBV13 with TRBJ1-1, with a weak D call TRBD1 (5 bases). The germline gives CDR1 PRHDT, CDR2 FYEKMQ (reference sequence). The V gene lost 6 bases and the J gene lost 6 bases, with 14 bases spanning the gap. The CDR3 spans 13 residues. CDR3 coding DNA: TGTGCCAGCAGGCGGGGGTTTCTCCCTGAAGCTTTCTTT. Protein: CASRRGFLPEAFF.

The chain links TRBV5-1 to TRBJ2-5; D remains unclear. Germline V gene lookup returns CDR1 SGHRS and CDR2 YFSETQ. This CDR3 has 14 residues. Trimming took off 0 bases at V and 0 bases at J, with 6 bases between the two ends. Here the CDR3 reads CASSLGPDQETQYF. As DNA, the CDR3 is TGCGCCAGCAGCTTGGGGCCTGACCAAGAGACCCAGTACTTC.

This chain uses TRBV6-1 with TRBJ2-2; D is possibly TRBD2 (6 bases). The CDR3 spans 14 residues. The V and J ends lost 6 bases and 2 bases respectively, with 10 bases between them. Looked up from germline, CDR1 is MNHNS and CDR2 is SASEGT. The CDR3 spells CASRIAVNTGELFF. The CDR3 DNA reads as TGTGCCAGCAGGATAGCGGTTAACACCGGGGAGCTGTTTTTT.

V is TRBV28 and J is TRBJ2-3; 9 nucleotides align to TRBD2. The junction had 6 bases not matched to a gene; V was cut back by 4 bases and J by 4 bases. The CDR3 has 15 amino acids. Per the germline V gene, CDR1 is MDHEN and CDR2 is SYDVKM. CDR3 amino acids: CASSYSGRPADTQYF. The CDR3 DNA follows: TGTGCCAGCAGTTATAGCGGGAGACCCGCAGATACGCAGTATTTT. Full variable domain (missing parts from reference TRBV28 and TRBJ2-3): DVKVTQSSRYLVKRTGEKVFLECVQDMDHENMFWYRQDPGLGLRLIYFSYDVKMKEKGDIPEGYSVSREKKERFSLILESASTNQTSMYLCASSYSGRPADTQYFGPGTRLTVL.